The sequence of this TCR beta chain was determined in a study of blood T cell repertoires in COVID-19. Looking at the study overall: In each case, the material was cDNA or gDNA derived from T cells, B-cell-depleted T cells, or PBMCs.

The assay was immunoSEQ multiplex PCR, and TCRdb's table has in-frame clones only and misses some. The profile shows more than 150,000 clones, over 70% of them singletons. Germline CDR1 is SGHRS and CDR2 is YFSETQ. The CDR3 length is 16 residues. V lost 1 base to trimming and J lost 4 bases, with 18 bases between them. Membership in each cohort depended on participant-reported clinical history. Sequencing was performed on PBMCs or T cells enriched from blood (not recorded which). The TCR comes from a man in his 60s who had been exposed to COVID-19. The chain recombines TRBV5-1 with TRBJ2-7, with D maybe TRBD1 (5 bases). CDR3 in DNA: TGCGCCAGCAGCTTGACAGCCGGGTCAGGGAAATACGAGCAGTACTTC. The encoded protein is CASSLTAGSGKYEQYF.